This TCR beta chain was identified in a study of T cells in Graves' hyperthyroidism and ophthalmopathy (dated by TCRdb to between 2017 and 2020). Context from the whole study: Peripheral blood samples were taken at the time of initial diagnosis, prior to any treatment. Prospective prediction of ophthalmopathy was tested in an independent validation cohort of fewer than 20 hyperthyroidism patients and 15 to 17 patients who later progressed to ophthalmopathy. TCR V-J signatures able to tell the groups apart were searched for in a discovery cohort of 90 to 100 patients, of whom under 45 had Graves' ophthalmopathy and 55 to 65 had stable Graves' hyperthyroidism. The paper describes TCR Vbeta CDR3 sequencing of about 140 peripheral blood samples, made up of about 40 ophthalmopathy patients, some 80 hyperthyroidism patients and some 17 progressor patients. Thyroid tissue and blood T-cell repertoires from roughly six Graves' hyperthyroidism patients were also compared in the study. Once sampling was done, hyperthyroidism patients were given methimazole at a starting dose of 30 mg daily, whereas ophthalmopathy patients were given high-dose intravenous methylprednisolone. The 95 to 100 discovery patients were divided at random into training and test sets in a 7:3 ratio.

What the work shows at the level of the full study, not this receptor alone: In validation, progression to ophthalmopathy was predicted by the model with more than 65% sensitivity and 72% to 85% specificity, a median of around 6.5 months before onset. A model built on a 13 V-J signature distinguished ophthalmopathy from stable hyperthyroidism, reaching 85% to 90% sensitivity and 81.08% specificity in cross-validation and 80%/75% in testing. Most expanded thyroid clonotypes (frequency above 0.001) were also detected in blood, suggesting blood repertoires may reflect thyroid immune responses. Sample size was not statistically predetermined, and investigators were not blinded to group allocation.

Stable Graves' hyperthyroidism was defined as no progression to ophthalmopathy during 18 months of follow-up. Hyperthyroidism patients were newly diagnosed, had a disease duration of under 2 months, and were aged 18 to 65 years. Any patient with an uncontrolled infection, another autoimmune disease, pregnancy or lactation was excluded. Diagnoses were based on clinical symptoms, serum thyroxine and TRAb, thyroid ultrasound and orbital computed tomography. Ficoll-Paque density gradient centrifugation was used to isolate PBMCs from around 10 ml of fresh peripheral blood. Trizol reagent was used to extract total RNA, and RNA quality was then checked on an Agilent 2100 Bioanalyzer. Deletion took 6 bases off V and 0 bases off J, with a span of 12 bases between the germline ends. Inclusive of the bounding cysteine and phenylalanine, the CDR3 is 15 residues long. Only the CDR3 DNA is retained, 45 bases long and in frame from the first base.

Many counts were recorded for this clonotype. Its recognized antigen is unknown. No much larger clonotype is one base removed from it; base qualities were not supplied. The TCR beta CDR3 regions were amplified from RNA transcripts. A first-round RT-PCR of the TCR CDR3 used the HTBI primer set with the Qiagen OneStep RT-PCR kit. The libraries were constructed in a second round of multiplex PCR and then size-selected and purified. The libraries were sequenced on an Illumina HiSeq2000 using paired-end 100 bp reads. On the study's bioinformatics: SOAPnuke was used to process the raw data, throwing out any read that contained adapters or uncalled bases, had a mean Phred below 15, or lacked an exact constant-primer or identifier match. High-quality paired reads were merged with COPE v1.2.5, and unique nucleotide sequences were defined as clonotypes. Clonotypes were aligned to IMGT TRBV, TRBD and TRBJ reference segments using MiTCR v1.1. Analysis was restricted to V-J combinations with a frequency above 0.0001, which covered 98% to 99.2% of repertoires. The TCS score was defined as the ratio of F50 (clonal expansion) to E x V (chaos), calculated using BLOSUM62-based TCRdist between CDR3 peptides within each V-J. Welch's t-statistics and random forest reduced roughly 540 V-J features to some 14, which were used in a naive Bayes classifier (R e1071). TCRdb cleaned the public reads at Q25 with fastp, built clones with MiXCR and kept in-frame beta chains. Each entry merges the rows of one CDR3 protein and shows their most common DNA and genes. TCRdb's processing, not the authors' own work, is the source of the V and J calls. Across this sample there are 600,000 to 750,000 distinct CDR3 sequences, with approximately 15% seen only once. Roughly 15% of the sample rests with the top ten.

The sequenced sample consisted of blood. The TCR sequence derives from a man between 45 and 60 years old with Graves' hyperthyroidism. This chain is built from TRBV12-3 or TRBV12-4 and TRBJ1-3; a tentative D match to TRBD1 spans 6 bases. The CDR3 region has the sequence CASSSGTLSGNTIYF. The nucleotides read TGTGCCAGCAGCTCCGGGACACTCTCTGGAAACACCATATATTTT.